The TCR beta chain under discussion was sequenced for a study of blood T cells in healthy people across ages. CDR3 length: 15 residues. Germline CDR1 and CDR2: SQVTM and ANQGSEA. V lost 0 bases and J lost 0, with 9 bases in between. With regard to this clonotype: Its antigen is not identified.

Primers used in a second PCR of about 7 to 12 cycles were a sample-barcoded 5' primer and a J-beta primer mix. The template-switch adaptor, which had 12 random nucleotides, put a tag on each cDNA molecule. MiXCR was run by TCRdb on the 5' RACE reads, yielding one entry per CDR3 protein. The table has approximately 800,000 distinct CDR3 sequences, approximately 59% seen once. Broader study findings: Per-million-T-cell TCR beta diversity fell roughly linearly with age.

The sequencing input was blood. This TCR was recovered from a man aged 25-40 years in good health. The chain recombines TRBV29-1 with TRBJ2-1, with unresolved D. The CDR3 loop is CSVEDGQSSYNEQFF. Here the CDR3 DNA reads TGCAGCGTTGAAGATGGCCAAAGCTCCTACAATGAGCAGTTCTTC.